This T cell receptor (beta chain) was documented in a study of blood T cell repertoires in COVID-19. About the study: Nucleic acid was either cDNA or gDNA, and it came from T cells, B-cell-depleted T cells, or PBMCs.

The participants were between about 18 and 90 years old and came from under 25 US areas. Participant reports of clinical history set cohort assignment. Methods used by the authors: Using reference gene primer amplification, nucleated cell counts were estimated. Method: immunoSEQ multiplex PCR; TCRdb's copy keeps in-frame clones and lacks some. That table furnishes V, J and clone size, whereas the DNA furnished D and trimming. This table has 250,000 to 300,000 clones, under 95% appearing once. The CDR3 extends over 14 amino acids. The V gene lost 5 bases and the J gene lost 4 bases, with 12 bases spanning the gap. The V gene's germline CDR1 is SGHTA and CDR2 FQGNSA.

The source of this sequence is a woman between 35 and 50 years old with acute COVID-19. What was sequenced was PBMCs or T cells enriched from blood (not recorded which). The J gene is TRBJ2-1, the V gene TRBV7-2; D ambiguous. CDR3 amino acids: CASSPQFLYNEQFF. The CDR3 DNA follows: TGTGCCAGCAGCCCCCAGTTTTTGTACAATGAGCAGTTCTTC. Based on the CDR3 plus reference TRBV7-2 and TRBJ2-1, the full variable domain is GAGVSQSPSNKVTEKGKDVELRCDPISGHTALYWYRQSLGQGLEFLIYFQGNSAPDKSGLPSDRFSAERTGGSVSTLTIQRTQQEDSAVYLCASSPQFLYNEQFFGPGTRLTVL.